One and the same sample provided the 26 T cell receptor beta chains below, sequenced in a study of blood T cell repertoires in COVID-19. Assay: immunoSEQ multiplex PCR; the TCRdb copy retains only in-frame clones and omits some. This repertoire shows about 380,000 clones, around 90% found once; its top ten account for 1.2%. Sequencing was performed on peripheral blood. These receptors were collected from a man between 35 and 55 years old with acute or convalescent COVID-19.

The V call is TRBV27, the J call TRBJ2-2, with D possibly matching TRBD2 (6 bases). The germline V and J ends were trimmed by 1 base and 7 bases, with 10 bases remaining between them. Germline V CDR1 and CDR2: MNHEY, SMNVEV (reference sequence). The CDR3 sequence is 14 residues long. The DNA of the CDR3 is TGTGCCAGCAGTTTATTTACGCGGGGCGGGGAGCTGTTTTTT. Translation: CASSLFTRGGELFF.

The V and J genes are TRBV6-6 and TRBJ2-1; 10 nucleotides match TRBD1. V dropped 7 bases and J dropped 8; count of bases not matched to a gene: 5. Per germline, CDR1 MNHNY and CDR2 SVGAGI (reference sequence). The CDR3 is made up of 13 amino acids. The CDR3 coding sequence is TGTGCCAGCATCGACAGGGGGCTTGATGAGCAGTTCTTC. Its translation: CASIDRGLDEQFF.

This CDR3 reads CASSPLTGTTEAFF. DNA of the CDR3: TGTGCCAGCAGCCCCCTGACAGGGACTACTGAAGCTTTCTTT. J is TRBJ1-1 and V is TRBV9; 7 bases align to TRBD1. CDR3 length equals 14 residues. Germline V CDR1 and CDR2: SGDLS, YYNGEE. V gave up 4 bases and J gave up 5 bases; unmatched junction bases: 8. Full variable domain (missing parts from reference TRBV9 and TRBJ1-1): DSGVTQTPKHLITATGQRVTLRCSPRSGDLSVYWYQQSLDQGLQFLIQYYNGEERAKGNILERFSAQQFPDLHSELNLSSLELGDSALYFCASSPLTGTTEAFFGQGTRLTVV.

This chain joins TRBV20-1 and TRBJ2-3; no firm D call. Trimming pared 3 bases from V and 5 bases from J, leaving 6 bases between. Germline CDR1 DFQATT, CDR2 SNEGSKA (reference sequence). The CDR3 has 11 amino acids. The CDR3 bases are TGCAGTGCTAGTTCGAGAGATACGCAGTATTTT. The encoded protein is CSASSRDTQYF.

The gene calls are TRBV30 and TRBJ1-4, with a possible D match to TRBD1 (5 bases). V was clipped by 5 bases and J by 6 bases, with 16 bases between them. CDR1 is GTSNPN, CDR2 SVGIG, per germline (reference sequence). The CDR3 is 14 residues long. CDR3 bases: TGTGCCTGGGTCGGAAGACCGGGGGATGAAAAACTGTTTTTT. Translating gives CAWVGRPGDEKLFF.

In its sample, this clone was seen a few times. V and J are TRBV5-6 and TRBJ2-7, with 9 bases fitting TRBD2. V dropped 0 bases and J dropped 3; count of bases not matched to a gene: 4. The CDR3 is 15 residues long. The germline gives CDR1 SGHDT, CDR2 YYEEEE. CDR3 DNA: TGTGCCAGCAGCTTGGCGGGTAGCGGGGGCTACGAGCAGTACTTC. Translated: CASSLAGSGGYEQYF.

The chain joins TRBV2 to TRBJ1-5; unclear D gene. Germline V CDR1 and CDR2: SNHLY, FYNNEI. The CDR3 totals 14 residues. The germline V and J ends were trimmed by 8 bases and 7 bases, with 18 bases remaining between them. CDR3 amino acids: CASRPDVSVQPQHF. In nucleotides, the CDR3 is TGTGCCAGCCGACCGGATGTCAGCGTACAGCCCCAGCATTTT. Full variable domain (remainder filled in from reference TRBV2 and TRBJ1-5): EPEVTQTPSHQVTQMGQEVILRCVPISNHLYFYWYRQILGQKVEFLVSFYNNEISEKSEIFDDQFSVERPDGSNFTLKIRSTKLEDSAMYFCASRPDVSVQPQHFGDGTRLSIL.

V is TRBV6-5 and J is TRBJ2-7, with D tentatively TRBD1 (6 bases). The CDR3 has 14 amino acids. CDR1 is MNHEY and CDR2 is SVGAGI in the germline V gene. V was cut by 2 bases and J by 2 bases, with 10 bases left in between. Here the CDR3 DNA reads TGTGCCAGCAGTTACGGGACACCTCCCTACGAGCAGTACTTC. As protein: CASSYGTPPYEQYF.

The chain employs TRBV12-3 or TRBV12-4 and TRBJ1-5, with D possibly being TRBD1 (5 bases). The CDR3 extends over 13 amino acids. V was cut by 1 base and J by 8 bases, with 9 bases left in between. The CDR3 nucleotides are TGTGCCAGCAGTTTAGGCTCAGGGAAGCCCCAGCATTTT. It encodes CASSLGSGKPQHF.

This chain uses TRBV13 with TRBJ2-7; 14 bases are shared with TRBD2. The CDR3 length is 17 residues. In germline, CDR1 is PRHDT, CDR2 FYEKMQ (reference sequence). J lost 4 bases, V lost 5 bases, and 10 bases had no gene match. The CDR3 sequence: CASSDSGTSGGRYEQYF. The CDR3 DNA reads as TGTGCCAGCAGCGACTCCGGGACTAGCGGGGGAAGATACGAGCAGTACTTC.

This sequence joins TRBV13 and TRBJ2-7; 7 bases map to TRBD2. J gave up 6 bases and V 5 bases, and 19 bases lay outside the gene matches. This CDR3 contains 17 residues. Germline V gives CDR1 PRHDT, CDR2 FYEKMQ (reference sequence). The CDR3 region is CASSPTPGLAVMGEQYF. The CDR3 bases are TGTGCCAGCAGCCCTACCCCAGGTCTAGCGGTGATGGGCGAGCAGTACTTC.

CDR3 nucleotides: TGTGCCAGCAGTGAATGGGGAGTGAGCTCCTATAATTCACCCCTCCACTTT. Translation gives CASSEWGVSSYNSPLHF. This rearrangement joins TRBV25-1 to TRBJ1-6; D gene uncertain. The CDR3 sequence is 17 residues long. Germline loops: CDR1 MGHDK, CDR2 SYGVNS. V lost 1 base and J 0 bases, leaving 10 bases between the germline ends.

This chain links TRBV5-4 with TRBJ1-1, with 7 bases aligning to TRBD1. V lost 4 bases, J lost 5 bases, and 5 bases stayed unmatched. This CDR3 contains 13 residues. Germline loops: CDR1 SGHNT, CDR2 YYREEE (reference sequence). Written as DNA, the CDR3 is TGTGCCAGCAGCAGACAGGGAAGAACTGAAGCTTTCTTT. Translating gives CASSRQGRTEAFF.

The chain couples TRBV12-5 to TRBJ2-5; the D is unclear. Trimming cost V 6 bases and J 1 base, with 6 bases left between them. CDR1 and CDR2 from the germline V gene are LGHNT and FRNRAP. The CDR3 is made up of 12 amino acids. CDR3 sequence reads: CASGRFQETQYF. As DNA, the CDR3 is TGTGCTAGTGGCAGGTTCCAAGAGACCCAGTACTTC.

The chain is built from TRBV7-2 and TRBJ1-2; TRBD1 matches 7 bases. Looked up from germline, CDR1 is SGHTA and CDR2 is FQGNSA. J was trimmed by 4 bases and V by 5 bases; bases with no gene match: 7. The CDR3 extends over 14 amino acids. CDR3 sequence: CASSTWDSGYGYTF. CDR3 coding DNA: TGTGCCAGCAGCACCTGGGACAGTGGCTATGGCTACACCTTC.

The chain recombines TRBV4-1 with TRBJ1-6; D gene ambiguous. This CDR3 has 13 amino acids. The V end lost 0 bases, the J end lost 14 bases, and 11 bases lay between the germline ends. Germline V gene data show CDR1 as MGHRA and CDR2 as YSYEKL. The CDR3 sequence is CASSQDRFPALHF. The CDR3 bases are TGCGCCAGCAGCCAAGATCGGTTTCCGGCCCTCCACTTT.

The V and J genes are TRBV11-3 and TRBJ1-1, with 7 positions matching TRBD1. The germline V gene encodes CDR1 SGHNT and CDR2 YENEEA. The trim removed 4 bases at V and 6 bases at J, leaving 8 bases unmatched. This CDR3 spans 14 amino acids. The CDR3 DNA is TGTGCCAGCAGCTCCTCCCGCGACAGGGCTGAAGCTTTCTTT. Amino acid sequence: CASSSSRDRAEAFF.

The V and J genes are TRBV20-1 and TRBJ1-1; D gene uncertain. This CDR3 has 10 residues. Trimming shortened V by 6 bases and J by 4 bases, and 6 bases separated the two germline ends. Germline V lookup: CDR1 DFQATT, CDR2 SNEGSKA (reference sequence). The CDR3 DNA is TGCAGTGCCCACGGCACTGAAGCTTTCTTT. This gives the protein CSAHGTEAFF.

This clone showed up just a few times. The CDR3 DNA is TGTGCCAGCAGCTTATACAGGGGCGGCCTGGACAATGAGCAGTTCTTC. The encoded protein is CASSLYRGGLDNEQFF. The chain is built from TRBV7-3 and TRBJ2-1; TRBD1 agrees at 7 bases. The CDR3 contains 16 residues. The V and J ends lost 2 bases and 5 bases, in that order; junction bases with no gene match: 9. From germline, CDR1 is SGHTA and CDR2 FQGTGA.

This clone appeared a single time. This chain uses TRBV7-6 with TRBJ1-2, with 8 nucleotides matching TRBD1. The junction had 4 bases not matched to a gene; V was cut back by 2 bases and J by 2 bases. This CDR3 is 15 amino acids long. The germline V gene encodes CDR1 SGHVS and CDR2 FNYEAQ. This CDR3 is CASSLLTGGNYGYTF. DNA of the CDR3: TGTGCCAGCAGCTTACTCACAGGGGGAAACTATGGCTACACCTTC.

J is TRBJ2-1 and V is TRBV9; unclear D gene. V lost 4 bases and J lost 1, with 12 bases in between. Germline V gene data show CDR1 as SGDLS and CDR2 as YYNGEE. The CDR3 length is 15 residues. The CDR3 protein is CASSSRLWSYNEQFF. CDR3 coding DNA: TGTGCCAGCAGCTCGCGGCTTTGGTCCTACAATGAGCAGTTCTTC.

Written as DNA, the CDR3 is TGTGCCATCAGTGAAGAGGGATCCTACAATGAGCAGTTCTTC. It specifies CAISEEGSYNEQFF. The gene calls are TRBV10-3 and TRBJ2-1, with a possible D match to TRBD2 (5 bases). The CDR3 consists of 14 residues. In germline, CDR1 is ENHRY, CDR2 SYGVKD. Trimming cost V 3 bases and J 1 base, with 7 bases left between them.

This chain uses TRBV28 with TRBJ1-1; possible D gene TRBD1, 6 bases. The length of the CDR3 is 14 residues. In germline, CDR1 is MDHEN, CDR2 SYDVKM. Trimming removed 4 bases at V and 3 bases at J, with 12 bases between. DNA for the CDR3: TGTGCCAGCAGTTCATACAGGGTGGACACTGAAGCTTTCTTT. Translation: CASSSYRVDTEAFF.

V is TRBV7-9 and J is TRBJ2-3; possible D gene TRBD1, 6 bases. The CDR3 runs to 14 residues. Germline V gene data show CDR1 as SEHNR and CDR2 as FQNEAQ (reference sequence). V shed 3 bases and J shed 6 bases, with 13 bases lying between them. The CDR3 nucleotides are TGTGCCAGCAGCTTGTGGGGGCCGGGTGATACGCAGTATTTT. This encodes CASSLWGPGDTQYF.

The chain employs TRBV4-1 and TRBJ2-2, with 12 bases identical to TRBD2. Germline values: CDR1 MGHRA, CDR2 YSYEKL. The CDR3 is made up of 19 amino acids. The ends lost 2 bases at V and 1 base at J; junction bases unmatched: 8. The CDR3 loop reads CASSQPFLAGGQNTGELFF. The CDR3 nucleotides are TGCGCCAGCAGCCAACCGTTCCTAGCGGGGGGGCAGAACACCGGGGAGCTGTTTTTT.

The gene calls are TRBV5-4 and TRBJ1-1; no clear D. The CDR3 consists of 11 residues. CDR1 is SGHNT and CDR2 is YYREEE in the germline V gene (reference sequence). V lost 4 bases and J 4 bases, leaving 5 bases between the germline ends. The CDR3 region is CASSGGTEAFF. CDR3 DNA: TGTGCCAGCAGCGGCGGCACTGAAGCTTTCTTT.